This T cell receptor (beta chain) was captured by sequencing in a study of T cells after yellow fever vaccination. General study points: Subsequent booster samples again held most clones from primary vaccination (less than 98% CD4, about 86% CD8).

A word on this clonotype: The target antigen is unknown.

Each CDR3 protein is one row after TCRdb ran MiXCR on the 5' RACE reads. The data show a few hundred thousand distinct CDR3 sequences, approximately 4.2% seen once. The CDR3 runs 16 residues. The V end was cut by 2 bases, the J end by 4 bases, with 17 bases between. Germline V gene data show CDR1 as MRHNA and CDR2 as SNTAGT. Source: PBMCs, taken 5 days after the yellow fever booster vaccination. The TCR was taken from a man aged 18 to 35 who received the YFV17D yellow fever vaccine. V usage is TRBV6-4 and J usage is TRBJ1-1, with no clear D. CDR3 protein: CASSDKLSGRGTEAFF. The CDR3 DNA reads TGTGCCAGCAGTGACAAACTATCGGGTCGGGGCACTGAAGCTTTCTTT.